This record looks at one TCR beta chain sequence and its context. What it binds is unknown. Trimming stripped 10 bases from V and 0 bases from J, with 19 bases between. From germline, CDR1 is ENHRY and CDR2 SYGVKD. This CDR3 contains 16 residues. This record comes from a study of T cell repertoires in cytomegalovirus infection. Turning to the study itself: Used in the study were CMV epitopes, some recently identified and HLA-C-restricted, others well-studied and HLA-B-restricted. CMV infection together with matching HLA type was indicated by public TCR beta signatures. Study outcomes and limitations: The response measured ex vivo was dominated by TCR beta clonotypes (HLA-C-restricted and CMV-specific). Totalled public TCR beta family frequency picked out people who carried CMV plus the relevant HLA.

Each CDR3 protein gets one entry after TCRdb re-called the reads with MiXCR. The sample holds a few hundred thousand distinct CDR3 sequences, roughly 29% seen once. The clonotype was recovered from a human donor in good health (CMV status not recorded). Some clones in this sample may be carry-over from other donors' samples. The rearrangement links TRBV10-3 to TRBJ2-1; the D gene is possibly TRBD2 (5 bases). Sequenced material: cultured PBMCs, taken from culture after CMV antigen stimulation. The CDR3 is CATLPAAGGSYNEQFF. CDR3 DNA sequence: TGTGCCACTCTACCCGCGGCGGGCGGCTCCTACAATGAGCAGTTCTTC.